This T cell receptor beta chain was observed in a study of shared clonotypes between healthy human individuals. In germline, CDR1 is MGHRA, CDR2 YSYEKL. V was cut by 0 bases and J by 6 bases, with 12 bases left in between. The CDR3 is made up of 15 amino acids. As defined, naive CD8 cells were CD45RO-negative and positively selected for CCR7, with terminally differentiated effector memory CD45RA+ cells excluded. Method: immunoSEQ multiplex PCR; TCRdb's copy keeps in-frame clones and lacks some. The repertoire holds millions of clones, with about 95% as singletons. This TCR derives from a man younger than 35 in good health. The chain links TRBV4-1 to TRBJ2-1; D is perhaps TRBD1 (7 bases). Material: naive CD8+ T cells sorted from blood. Here the CDR3 reads CASSQEKQGGNEQFF. The CDR3 DNA is TGCGCCAGCAGCCAAGAGAAGCAGGGGGGCAATGAGCAGTTCTTC.